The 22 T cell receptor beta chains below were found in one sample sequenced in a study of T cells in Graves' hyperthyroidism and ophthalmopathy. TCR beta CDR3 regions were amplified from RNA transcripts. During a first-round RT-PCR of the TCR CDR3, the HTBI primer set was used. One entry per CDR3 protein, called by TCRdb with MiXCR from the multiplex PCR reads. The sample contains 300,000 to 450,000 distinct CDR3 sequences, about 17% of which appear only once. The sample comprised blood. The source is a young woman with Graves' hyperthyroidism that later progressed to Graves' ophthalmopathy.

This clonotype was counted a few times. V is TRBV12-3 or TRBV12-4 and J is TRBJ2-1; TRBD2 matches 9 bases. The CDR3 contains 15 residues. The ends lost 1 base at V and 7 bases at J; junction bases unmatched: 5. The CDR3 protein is CASSLEDLAGNEQFF. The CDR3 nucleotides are TGTGCCAGCAGTTTAGAGGATCTAGCGGGGAATGAGCAGTTCTTC.

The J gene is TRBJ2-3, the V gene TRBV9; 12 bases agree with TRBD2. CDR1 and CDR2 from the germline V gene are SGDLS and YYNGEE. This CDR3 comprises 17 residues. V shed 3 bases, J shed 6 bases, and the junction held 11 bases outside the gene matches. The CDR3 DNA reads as TGTGCCAGCAGCGCGTCACTAGCGGGGGGCTCTTGGGATACGCAGTATTTT. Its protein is CASSASLAGGSWDTQYF.

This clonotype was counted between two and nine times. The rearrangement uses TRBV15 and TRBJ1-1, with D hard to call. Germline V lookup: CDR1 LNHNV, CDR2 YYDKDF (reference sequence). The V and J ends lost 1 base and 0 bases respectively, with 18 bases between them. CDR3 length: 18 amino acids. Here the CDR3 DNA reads TGTGCCACCAGCAGAGTAAGCCGGGGTCTGAGTATGAACACTGAAGCTTTCTTT. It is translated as CATSRVSRGLSMNTEAFF.

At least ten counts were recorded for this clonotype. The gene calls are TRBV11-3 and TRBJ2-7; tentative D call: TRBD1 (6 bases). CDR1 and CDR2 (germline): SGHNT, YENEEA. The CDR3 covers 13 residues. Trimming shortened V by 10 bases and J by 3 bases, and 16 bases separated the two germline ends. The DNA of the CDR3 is TGTGCCATCCCCTGGGGGCCCAACTACGAGCAGTACTTC. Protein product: CAIPWGPNYEQYF.

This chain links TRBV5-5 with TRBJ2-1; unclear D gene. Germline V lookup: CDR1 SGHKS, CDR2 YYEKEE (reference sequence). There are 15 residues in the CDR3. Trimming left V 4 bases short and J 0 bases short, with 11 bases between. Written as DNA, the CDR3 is TGTGCCAGCAGCCCAATCGTGGGCTCCTACAATGAGCAGTTCTTC. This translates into CASSPIVGSYNEQFF. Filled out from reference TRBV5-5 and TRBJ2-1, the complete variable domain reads DAGVTQSPTHLIKTRGQQVTLRCSPISGHKSVSWYQQVLGQGPQFIFQYYEKEERGRGNFPDRFSARQFPNYSSELNVNALLLGDSALYLCASSPIVGSYNEQFFGPGTRLTVL.

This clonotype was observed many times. The CDR3: CASSISDISYEQYF. The CDR3 bases are TGTGCCAGTAGTATCTCCGACATATCCTACGAGCAGTACTTC. V and J are TRBV19 and TRBJ2-7; D remains ambiguous. The V end was cut by 3 bases, the J end by 1 base, with 10 bases between. CDR3 size: 14 residues. CDR1 LNHDA and CDR2 SQIVND come from the germline V gene (reference sequence).

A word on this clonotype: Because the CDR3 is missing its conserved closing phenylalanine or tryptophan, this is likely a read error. The CDR3 region has the DNA TGTGCCACCAGTGATTTTGCCACAACCGGGGAGCTGTTTCTT. This codes for CATSDFATTGELFL. V is TRBV24-1 and J is TRBJ2-2; D is undetermined. The ends were cut back, 1 base at V and 5 bases at J, with 7 bases in the middle. CDR3 length: 14 residues. CDR1 and CDR2 (germline): KGHDR, SFDVKD.

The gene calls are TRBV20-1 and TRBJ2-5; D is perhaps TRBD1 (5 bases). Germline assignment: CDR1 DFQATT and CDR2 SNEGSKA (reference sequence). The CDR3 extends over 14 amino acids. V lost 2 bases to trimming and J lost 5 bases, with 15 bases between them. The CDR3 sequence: CSARQGPEWETQYF. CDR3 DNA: TGCAGTGCTAGACAGGGCCCTGAATGGGAGACCCAGTACTTC.

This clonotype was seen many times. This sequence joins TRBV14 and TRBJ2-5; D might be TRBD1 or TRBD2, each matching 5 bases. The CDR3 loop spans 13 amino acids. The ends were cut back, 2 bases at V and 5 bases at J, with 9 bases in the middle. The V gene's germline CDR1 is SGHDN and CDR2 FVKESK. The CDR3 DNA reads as TGTGCCAGCAGCCAACGGGGCGGGGAGACCCAGTACTTC. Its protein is CASSQRGGETQYF.

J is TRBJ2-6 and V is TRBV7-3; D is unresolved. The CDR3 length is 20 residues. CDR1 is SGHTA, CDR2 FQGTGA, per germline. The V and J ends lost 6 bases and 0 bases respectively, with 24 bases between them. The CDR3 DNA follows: TGTGCCAGCAGGGACGCTATACAGTTGATTTCGGACTCTGGGGCCAACGTCCTGACTTTC. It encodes CASRDAIQLISDSGANVLTF.

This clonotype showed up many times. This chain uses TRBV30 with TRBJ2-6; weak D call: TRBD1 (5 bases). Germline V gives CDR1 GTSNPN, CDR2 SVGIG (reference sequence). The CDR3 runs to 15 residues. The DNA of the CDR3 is TGTGCTTTCGACAGAGTAAACTCTGGGGCCAACGTCCTGACTTTC. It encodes CAFDRVNSGANVLTF.

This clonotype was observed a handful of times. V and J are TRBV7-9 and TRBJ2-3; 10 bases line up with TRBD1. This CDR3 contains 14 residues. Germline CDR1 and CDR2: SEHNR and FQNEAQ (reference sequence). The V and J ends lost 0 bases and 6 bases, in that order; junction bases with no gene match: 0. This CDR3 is CASSLATGGDTQYF. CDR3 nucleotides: TGTGCCAGCAGCTTAGCGACAGGGGGCGATACGCAGTATTTT.

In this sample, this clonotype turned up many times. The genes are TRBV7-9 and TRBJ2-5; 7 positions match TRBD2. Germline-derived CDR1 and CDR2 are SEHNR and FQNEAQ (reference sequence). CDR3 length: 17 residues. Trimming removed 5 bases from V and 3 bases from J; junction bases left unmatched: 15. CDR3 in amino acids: CASSQPTGGEGEETQYF. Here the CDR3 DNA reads TGTGCCAGCAGCCAACCGACGGGTGGGGAGGGAGAAGAGACCCAGTACTTC.

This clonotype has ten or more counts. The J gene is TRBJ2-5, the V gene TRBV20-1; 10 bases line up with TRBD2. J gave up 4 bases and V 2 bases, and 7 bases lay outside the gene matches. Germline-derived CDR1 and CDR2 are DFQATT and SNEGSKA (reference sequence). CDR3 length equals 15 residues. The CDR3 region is CSARLYSGRSETQYF. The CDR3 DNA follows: TGCAGTGCTAGACTGTATAGCGGGAGGTCAGAGACCCAGTACTTC.

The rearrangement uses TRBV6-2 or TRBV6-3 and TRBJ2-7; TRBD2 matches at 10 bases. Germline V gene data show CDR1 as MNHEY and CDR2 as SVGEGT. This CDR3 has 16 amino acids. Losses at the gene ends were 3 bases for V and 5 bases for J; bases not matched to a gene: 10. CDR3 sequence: CASSYEAGGVVDEQYV. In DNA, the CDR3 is TGTGCCAGCAGTTATGAAGCGGGAGGGGTTGTAGACGAGCAGTACGTC.

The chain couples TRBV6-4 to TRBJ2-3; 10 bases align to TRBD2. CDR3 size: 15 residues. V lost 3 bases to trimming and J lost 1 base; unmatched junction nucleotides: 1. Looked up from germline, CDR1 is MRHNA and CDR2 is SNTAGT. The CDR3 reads CASSEGTSGTDTQYF. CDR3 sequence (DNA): TGTGCCAGCAGTGAGGGGACTAGCGGCACAGATACGCAGTATTTT.

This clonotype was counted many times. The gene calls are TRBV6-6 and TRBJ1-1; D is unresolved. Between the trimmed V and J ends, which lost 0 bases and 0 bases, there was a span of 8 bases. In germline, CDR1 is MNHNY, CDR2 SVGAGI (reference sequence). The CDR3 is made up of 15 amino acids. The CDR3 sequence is CASSYSSTLNTEAFF. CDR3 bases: TGTGCCAGCAGTTACTCGAGTACGTTGAACACTGAAGCTTTCTTT.

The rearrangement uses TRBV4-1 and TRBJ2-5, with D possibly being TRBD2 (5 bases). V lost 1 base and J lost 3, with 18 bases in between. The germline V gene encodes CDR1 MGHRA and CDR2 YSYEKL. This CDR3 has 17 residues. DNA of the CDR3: TGCGCCAGCAGCCAAGCCAAACGTACGGGATTGGAAGAGACCCAGTACTTC. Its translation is CASSQAKRTGLEETQYF.

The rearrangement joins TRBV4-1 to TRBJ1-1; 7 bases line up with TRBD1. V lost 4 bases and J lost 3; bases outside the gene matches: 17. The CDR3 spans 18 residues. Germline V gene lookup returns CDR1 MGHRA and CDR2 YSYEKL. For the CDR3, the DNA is TGCGCCAGCAGCCGAGTAACCGGGACAGTAGCTCTCGACACTGAAGCTTTCTTT. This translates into CASSRVTGTVALDTEAFF.

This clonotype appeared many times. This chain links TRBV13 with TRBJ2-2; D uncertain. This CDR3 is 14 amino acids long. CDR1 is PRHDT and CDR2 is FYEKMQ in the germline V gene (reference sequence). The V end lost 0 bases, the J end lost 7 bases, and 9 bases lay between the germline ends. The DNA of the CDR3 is TGTGCCAGCAGCTTAGGTACCGCCGGCGGGGAGCTGTTTTTT. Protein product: CASSLGTAGGELFF.

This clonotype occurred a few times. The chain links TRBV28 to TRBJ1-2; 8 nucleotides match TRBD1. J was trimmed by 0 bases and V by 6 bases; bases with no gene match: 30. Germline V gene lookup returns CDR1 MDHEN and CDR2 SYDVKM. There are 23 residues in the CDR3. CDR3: CASRGPGAGGARSEELSNYGYTF. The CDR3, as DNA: TGTGCCAGCAGGGGGCCAGGGGCAGGGGGCGCTAGGTCGGAAGAACTTTCTAACTATGGCTACACCTTC.

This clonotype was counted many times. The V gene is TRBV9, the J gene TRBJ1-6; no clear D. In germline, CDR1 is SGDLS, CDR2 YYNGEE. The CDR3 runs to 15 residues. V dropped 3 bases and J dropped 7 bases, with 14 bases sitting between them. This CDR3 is CASSGSGSQNSPLHF. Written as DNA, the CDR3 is TGTGCCAGCAGCGGGTCCGGGAGTCAAAATTCACCCCTCCACTTT.